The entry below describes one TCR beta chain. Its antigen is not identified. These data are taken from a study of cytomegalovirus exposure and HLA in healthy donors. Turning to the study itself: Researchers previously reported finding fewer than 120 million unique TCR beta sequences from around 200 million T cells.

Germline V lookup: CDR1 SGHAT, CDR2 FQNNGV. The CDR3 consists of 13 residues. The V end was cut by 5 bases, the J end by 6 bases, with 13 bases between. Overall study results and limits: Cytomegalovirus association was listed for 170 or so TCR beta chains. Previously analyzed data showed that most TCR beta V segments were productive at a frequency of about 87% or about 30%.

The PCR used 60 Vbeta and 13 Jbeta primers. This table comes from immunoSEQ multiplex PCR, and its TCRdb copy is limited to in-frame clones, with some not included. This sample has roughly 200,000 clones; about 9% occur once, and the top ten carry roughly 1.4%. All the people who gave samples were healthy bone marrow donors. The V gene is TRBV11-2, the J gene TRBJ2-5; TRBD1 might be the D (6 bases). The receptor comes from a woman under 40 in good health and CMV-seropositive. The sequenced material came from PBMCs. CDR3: CASSQNRAQTQYF. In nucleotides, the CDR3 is TGTGCCAGCAGCCAGAACAGGGCGCAGACCCAGTACTTC.